The subject of this entry is one T cell receptor (beta chain). Using immunoSEQ multiplex PCR, the repertoire was profiled, and TCRdb retains in-frame clones only, with some absent. Altogether about 130,000 clones are present, 86% being singletons, with the ten largest covering roughly 7.9%. These data belong to a study of identifying expanded T cells in peripheral blood. This CDR3 has 16 amino acids. Unmatched junction bases numbered 11, after V lost 5 bases and J lost 4 bases. Germline CDR1 is LNHDA and CDR2 is SQIVND (reference sequence). Sequencing input: blood. The clonotype originates from a person aged 18 to 75 in good health. The rearrangement uses TRBV19 and TRBJ1-5; 7 bases are shared with TRBD1. CDR3 DNA sequence: TGTGCCAGTAGTTTCTTTTGGGCAGGGGGTAATCAGCCCCAGCATTTT. Translating gives CASSFFWAGGNQPQHF. Full variable domain (remainder filled in from reference TRBV19 and TRBJ1-5): DGGITQSPKYLFRKEGQNVTLSCEQNLNHDAMYWYRQDPGQGLRLIYYSQIVNDFQKGDIAEGYSVSREKKESFPLTVTSAQKNPTAFYLCASSFFWAGGNQPQHFGDGTRLSIL.